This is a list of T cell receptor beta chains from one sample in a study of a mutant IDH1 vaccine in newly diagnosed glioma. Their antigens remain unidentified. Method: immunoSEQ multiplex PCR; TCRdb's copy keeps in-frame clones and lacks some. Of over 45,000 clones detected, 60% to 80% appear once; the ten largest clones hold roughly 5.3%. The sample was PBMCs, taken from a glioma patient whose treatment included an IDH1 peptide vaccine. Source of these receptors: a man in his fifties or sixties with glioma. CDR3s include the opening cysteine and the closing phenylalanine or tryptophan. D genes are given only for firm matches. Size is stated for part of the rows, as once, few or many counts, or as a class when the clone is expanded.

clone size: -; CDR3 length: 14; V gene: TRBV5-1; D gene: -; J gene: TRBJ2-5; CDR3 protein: CASSESGLKETQYF; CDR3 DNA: TGCGCCAGCAGCGAGAGCGGTTTAAAAGAGACCCAGTACTTC
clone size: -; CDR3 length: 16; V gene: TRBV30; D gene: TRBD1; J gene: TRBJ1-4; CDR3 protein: CAWSVGTGSFNEKLFF; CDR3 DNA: TGTGCCTGGAGTGTAGGGACAGGCTCATTTAATGAAAAACTGTTTTTT
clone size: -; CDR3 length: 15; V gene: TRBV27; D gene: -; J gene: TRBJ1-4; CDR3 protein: CASSDPWGGNEKLFF; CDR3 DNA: TGTGCCAGCAGTGACCCTTGGGGGGGGAATGAAAAACTGTTTTTT
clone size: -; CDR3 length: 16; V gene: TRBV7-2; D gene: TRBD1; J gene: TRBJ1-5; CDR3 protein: CASSPTTGASNQPQHF; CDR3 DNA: TGTGCCAGCAGCCCTACAACAGGGGCTAGCAATCAGCCCCAGCATTTT
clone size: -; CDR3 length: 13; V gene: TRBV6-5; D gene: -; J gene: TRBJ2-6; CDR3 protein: CASSYSGANVLTF; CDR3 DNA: TGTGCCAGCAGTTACTCTGGGGCCAACGTCCTGACTTTC
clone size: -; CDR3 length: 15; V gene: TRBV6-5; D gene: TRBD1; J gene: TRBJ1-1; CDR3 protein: CASSYRQGQNTEAFF; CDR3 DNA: TGTGCCAGCAGTTATCGACAGGGCCAGAACACTGAAGCTTTCTTT
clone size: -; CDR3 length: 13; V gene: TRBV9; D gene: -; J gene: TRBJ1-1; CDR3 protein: CASSVAQGTEAFF; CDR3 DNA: TGTGCCAGCAGCGTAGCTCAGGGGACTGAAGCTTTCTTT
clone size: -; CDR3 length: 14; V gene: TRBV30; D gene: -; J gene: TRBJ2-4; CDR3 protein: CAWSESETKNIQYF; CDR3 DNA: TGTGCCTGGAGTGAATCGGAAACAAAAAACATTCAGTACTTC
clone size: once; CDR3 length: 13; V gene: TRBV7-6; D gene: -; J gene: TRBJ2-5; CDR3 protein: CASSLTDGETQYF; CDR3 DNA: TGTGCCAGCAGCTTGACAGACGGAGAGACCCAGTACTTC
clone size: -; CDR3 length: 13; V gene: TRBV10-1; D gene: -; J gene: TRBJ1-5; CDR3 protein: CASSRDLNQPQHF; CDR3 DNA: TGCGCCAGCAGTAGGGACCTGAATCAGCCCCAGCATTTT
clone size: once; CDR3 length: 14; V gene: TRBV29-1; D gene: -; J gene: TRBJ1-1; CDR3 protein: CSVEDGGANTEAFF; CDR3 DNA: TGCAGCGTTGAGGACGGGGGGGCGAACACTGAAGCTTTCTTT
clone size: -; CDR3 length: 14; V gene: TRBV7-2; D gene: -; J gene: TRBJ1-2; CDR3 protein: CASSLRQPRSGYTF; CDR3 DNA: TGTGCCAGCAGCTTAAGGCAGCCTAGATCCGGCTACACCTTC
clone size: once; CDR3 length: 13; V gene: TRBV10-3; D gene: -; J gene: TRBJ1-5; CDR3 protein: CAIRPGGGQPQHF; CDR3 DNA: TGTGCCATCCGACCGGGGGGCGGTCAGCCCCAGCATTTT
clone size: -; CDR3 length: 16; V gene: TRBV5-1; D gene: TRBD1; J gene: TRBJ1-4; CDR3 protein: CASSLDRQGPMEKLFF; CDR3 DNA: TGCGCCAGCAGCTTGGATAGACAGGGTCCGATGGAAAAACTGTTTTTT
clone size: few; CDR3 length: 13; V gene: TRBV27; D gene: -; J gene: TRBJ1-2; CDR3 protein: CATREGPNYGYTF; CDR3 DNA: TGTGCCACTCGTGAAGGCCCTAACTATGGCTACACCTTC
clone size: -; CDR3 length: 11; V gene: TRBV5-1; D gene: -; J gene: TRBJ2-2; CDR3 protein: CASSPIGELFF; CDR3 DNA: TGCGCCAGCAGCCCTATCGGGGAGCTGTTTTTT
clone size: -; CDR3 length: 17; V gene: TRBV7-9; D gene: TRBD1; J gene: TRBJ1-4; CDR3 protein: CASSLGQGVWGNEKLFF; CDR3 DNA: TGTGCCAGCAGCTTAGGCCAGGGGGTTTGGGGAAATGAAAAACTGTTTTTT
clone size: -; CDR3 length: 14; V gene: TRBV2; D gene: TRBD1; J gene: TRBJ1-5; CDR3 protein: CANGLGQGDQPQHF; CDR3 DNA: TGTGCCAATGGGTTGGGACAGGGGGATCAGCCCCAGCATTTT
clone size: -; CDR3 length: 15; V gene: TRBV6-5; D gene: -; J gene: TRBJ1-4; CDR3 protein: CASGFQTVRNEKLFF; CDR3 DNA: TGTGCCAGCGGATTTCAGACAGTGCGGAATGAAAAACTGTTTTTT
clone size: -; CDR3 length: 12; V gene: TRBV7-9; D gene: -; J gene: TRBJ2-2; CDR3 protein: CASSPLDGELFF; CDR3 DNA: TGTGCCAGCAGCCCCCTCGACGGGGAGCTGTTTTTT